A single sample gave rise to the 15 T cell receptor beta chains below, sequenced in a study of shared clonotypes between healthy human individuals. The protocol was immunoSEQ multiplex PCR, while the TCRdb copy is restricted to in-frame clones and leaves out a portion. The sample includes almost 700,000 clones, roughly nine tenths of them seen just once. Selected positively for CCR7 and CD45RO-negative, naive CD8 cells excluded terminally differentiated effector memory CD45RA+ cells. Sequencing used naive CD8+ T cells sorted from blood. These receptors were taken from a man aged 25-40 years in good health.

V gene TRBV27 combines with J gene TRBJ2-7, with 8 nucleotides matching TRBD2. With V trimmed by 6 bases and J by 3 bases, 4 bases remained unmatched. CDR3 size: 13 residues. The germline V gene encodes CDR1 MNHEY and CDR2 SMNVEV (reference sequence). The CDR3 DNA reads TGTGCCAGCAGCCGGGGACTAGTCTACGAGCAGTACTTC. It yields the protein CASSRGLVYEQYF.

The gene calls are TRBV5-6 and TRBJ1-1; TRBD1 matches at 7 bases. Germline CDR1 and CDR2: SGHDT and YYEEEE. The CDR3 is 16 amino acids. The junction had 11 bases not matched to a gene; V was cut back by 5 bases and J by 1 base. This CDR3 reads CASSSDRVGQNTEAFF. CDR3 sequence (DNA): TGTGCCAGCAGTTCCGACAGGGTGGGACAGAACACTGAAGCTTTCTTT.

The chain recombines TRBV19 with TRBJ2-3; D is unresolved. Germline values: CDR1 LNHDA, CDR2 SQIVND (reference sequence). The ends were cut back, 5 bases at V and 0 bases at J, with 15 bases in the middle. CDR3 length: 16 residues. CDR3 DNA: TGTGCCAGTAGTTTACGGCTCGTTTCCAGCACAGATACGCAGTATTTT. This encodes CASSLRLVSSTDTQYF.

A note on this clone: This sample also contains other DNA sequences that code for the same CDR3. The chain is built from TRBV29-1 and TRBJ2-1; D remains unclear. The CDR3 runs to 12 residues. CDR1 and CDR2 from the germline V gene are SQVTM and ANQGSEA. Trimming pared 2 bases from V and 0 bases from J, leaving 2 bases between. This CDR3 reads CSVEFSYNEQFF. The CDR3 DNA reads TGCAGCGTTGAATTCTCCTACAATGAGCAGTTCTTC.

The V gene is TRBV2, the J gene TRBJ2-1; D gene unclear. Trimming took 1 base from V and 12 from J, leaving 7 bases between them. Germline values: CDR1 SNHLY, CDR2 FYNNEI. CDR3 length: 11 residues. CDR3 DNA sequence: TGTGCCAGCAGTGAAGGCTGGGGGCAGTTCTTC. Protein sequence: CASSEGWGQFF.

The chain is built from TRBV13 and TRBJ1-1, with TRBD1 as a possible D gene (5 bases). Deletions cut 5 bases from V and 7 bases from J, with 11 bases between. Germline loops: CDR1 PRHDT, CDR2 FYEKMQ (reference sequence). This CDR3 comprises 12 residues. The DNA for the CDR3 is TGTGCCAGCAGCCCGGGACCTCTTGAAGCTTTCTTT. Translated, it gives CASSPGPLEAFF.

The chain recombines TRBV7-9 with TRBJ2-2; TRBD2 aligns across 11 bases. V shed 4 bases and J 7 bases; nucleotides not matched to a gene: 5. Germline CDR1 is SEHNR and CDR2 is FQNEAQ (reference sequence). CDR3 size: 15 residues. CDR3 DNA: TGTGCCAGCAGCTCCATAGCGGGAGGGATCGGGGAGCTGTTTTTT. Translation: CASSSIAGGIGELFF. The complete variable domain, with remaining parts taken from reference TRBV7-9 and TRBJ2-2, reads DTGVSQNPRHKITKRGQNVTFRCDPISEHNRLYWYRQTLGQGPEFLTYFQNEAQLEKSRLLSDRFSAERPKGSFSTLEIQRTEQGDSAMYLCASSSIAGGIGELFFGEGSRLTVL.

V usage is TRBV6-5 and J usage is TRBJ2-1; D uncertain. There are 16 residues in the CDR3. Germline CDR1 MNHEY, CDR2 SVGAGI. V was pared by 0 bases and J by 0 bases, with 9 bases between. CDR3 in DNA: TGTGCCAGCAGTTACTCGACTCAGAGCTCCTACAATGAGCAGTTCTTC. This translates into CASSYSTQSSYNEQFF.

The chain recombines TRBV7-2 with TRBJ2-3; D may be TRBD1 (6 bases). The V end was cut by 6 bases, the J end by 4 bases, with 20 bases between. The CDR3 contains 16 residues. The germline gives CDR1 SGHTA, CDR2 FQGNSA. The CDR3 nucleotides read TGTGCCAGCAGTTCGACACAGGGACCGACAGCAGATACGCAGTATTTT. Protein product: CASSSTQGPTADTQYF.

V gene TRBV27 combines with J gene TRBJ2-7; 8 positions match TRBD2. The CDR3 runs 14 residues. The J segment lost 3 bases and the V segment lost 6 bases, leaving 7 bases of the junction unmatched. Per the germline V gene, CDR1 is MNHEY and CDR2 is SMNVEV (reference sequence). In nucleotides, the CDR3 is TGTGCCAGCAGAATACTAGCGGACTACTACGAGCAGTACTTC. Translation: CASRILADYYEQYF.

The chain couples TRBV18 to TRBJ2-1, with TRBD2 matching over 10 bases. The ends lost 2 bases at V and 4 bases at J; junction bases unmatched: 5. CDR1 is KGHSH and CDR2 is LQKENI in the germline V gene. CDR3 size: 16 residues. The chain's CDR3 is CASSPSGTSAYNEQFF. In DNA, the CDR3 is TGTGCCAGCTCACCATCCGGGACTAGCGCTTACAATGAGCAGTTCTTC. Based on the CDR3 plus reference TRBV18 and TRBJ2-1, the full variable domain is NAGVMQNPRHLVRRRGQEARLRCSPMKGHSHVYWYRQLPEEGLKFMVYLQKENIIDESGMPKERFSAEFPKEGPSILRIQQVVRGDSAAYFCASSPSGTSAYNEQFFGPGTRLTVL.

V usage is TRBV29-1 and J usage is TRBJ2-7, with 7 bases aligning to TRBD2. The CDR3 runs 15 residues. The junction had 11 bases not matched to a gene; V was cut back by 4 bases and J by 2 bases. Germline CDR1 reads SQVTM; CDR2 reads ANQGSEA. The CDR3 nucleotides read TGCAGCGTTGTGTATAGTCTAGCGGCAACCTACGAGCAGTACTTC. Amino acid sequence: CSVVYSLAATYEQYF.

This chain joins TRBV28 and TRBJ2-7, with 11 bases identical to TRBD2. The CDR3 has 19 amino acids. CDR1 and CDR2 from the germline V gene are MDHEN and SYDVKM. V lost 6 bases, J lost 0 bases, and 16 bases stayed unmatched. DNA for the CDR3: TGTGCCAGCAGATTCCGACAGGGTCGACTAGCGGGAAGCTCCTACGAGCAGTACTTC. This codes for CASRFRQGRLAGSSYEQYF.

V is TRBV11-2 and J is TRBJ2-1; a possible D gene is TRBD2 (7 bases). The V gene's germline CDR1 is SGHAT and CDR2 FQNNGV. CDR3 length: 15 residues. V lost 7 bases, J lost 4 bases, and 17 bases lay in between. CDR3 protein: CASTLGGTLYNEQFF. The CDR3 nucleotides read TGTGCCAGCACCCTCGGGGGGACACTATACAATGAGCAGTTCTTC.

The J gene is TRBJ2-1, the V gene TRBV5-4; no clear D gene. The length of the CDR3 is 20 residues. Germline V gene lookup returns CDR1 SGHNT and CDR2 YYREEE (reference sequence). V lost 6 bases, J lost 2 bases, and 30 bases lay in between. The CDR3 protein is CASTKKSQVYGAIPYNEQFF. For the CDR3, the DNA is TGTGCCAGCACTAAAAAGAGCCAAGTATATGGAGCGATACCCTACAATGAGCAGTTCTTC.